This entry lists 25 T cell receptor beta chains sequenced from one sample in a study of Ad26.COV2.S vaccination and SARS-CoV-2 variants. Method: immunoSEQ multiplex PCR; TCRdb's copy keeps in-frame clones and lacks some. This table has more than 300,000 clones, roughly 86% appearing once. Sample treatment: some 19 received Ad26.COV2.S at low or high dose, single or two shots; roughly five received placebo; per-sample allocation not given. Samples came from day 63 after the first vaccine or placebo injection. The sequences come from peripheral blood, collected in a trial of Ad26.COV2.S vaccine versus placebo. These receptors all stem from a person between 18 and 65 years old who received the Ad26.COV2.S COVID-19 vaccine or a placebo.

The V and J genes are TRBV27 and TRBJ1-4; no definite D call. V was clipped by 4 bases and J by 5 bases, with 17 bases between them. The V gene's germline CDR1 is MNHEY and CDR2 SMNVEV (reference sequence). The CDR3 consists of 16 residues. CDR3 nucleotide sequence: TGTGCCAGCAGTTCACTCGGAGCCCCAGAAAATGAAAAACTGTTTTTT. This codes for CASSSLGAPENEKLFF.

The V gene is TRBV19, the J gene TRBJ1-2, with TRBD1 matching 12 bases. The V gene end was trimmed by 5 bases and the J gene end by 4 bases; junction bases not matched to a gene: 8. Germline V gene lookup returns CDR1 LNHDA and CDR2 SQIVND (reference sequence). The CDR3 length is 16 residues. CDR3 nucleotide sequence: TGTGCCAGTAGTGGGGACAGGGGGCGACGGGCCTATGGCTACACCTTC. Its protein product is CASSGDRGRRAYGYTF. Using reference TRBV19 and TRBJ1-2 for the parts outside the CDR3, the full variable domain is DGGITQSPKYLFRKEGQNVTLSCEQNLNHDAMYWYRQDPGQGLRLIYYSQIVNDFQKGDIAEGYSVSREKKESFPLTVTSAQKNPTAFYLCASSGDRGRRAYGYTFGSGTRLTVV.

The chain joins TRBV19 to TRBJ2-2; a possible D gene is TRBD2 (6 bases). The germline gives CDR1 LNHDA, CDR2 SQIVND (reference sequence). The CDR3 consists of 15 residues. The V and J ends lost 3 bases and 4 bases respectively, with 12 bases between them. The CDR3, as DNA: TGTGCCAGTAGTATTAGTGGCGGGGCCACCGGGGAGCTGTTTTTT. Its translation: CASSISGGATGELFF.

The genes are TRBV3-1 (or the pseudogene TRBV3-2) and TRBJ1-1; D remains unclear. The length of the CDR3 is 15 residues. V shed 1 base and J shed 0 bases, with 9 bases lying between them. Germline values: CDR1 LGHDT, CDR2 YNNKEL (reference sequence). CDR3 bases: TGTGCCAGCAGCCAAGGTAACCGAGTGAACACTGAAGCTTTCTTT. Protein product: CASSQGNRVNTEAFF.

The rearrangement joins TRBV5-6 to TRBJ2-2; 12 bases match TRBD1. CDR3 length: 15 amino acids. Germline V gene lookup returns CDR1 SGHDT and CDR2 YYEEEE. Trimming took 3 bases from V and 7 from J; bases not matched to a gene: 4. In nucleotides, the CDR3 is TGTGCCAGCAGCTCCGGGACAGGGGGCATCGGGGAGCTGTTTTTT. This translates into CASSSGTGGIGELFF.

The genes are TRBV7-3 and TRBJ2-1; D gene ambiguous. The V and J ends lost 3 bases and 6 bases respectively, with 6 bases between them. This CDR3 is built from 12 residues. Per germline, CDR1 SGHTA and CDR2 FQGTGA. The CDR3 DNA is TGTGCCAGCAGCTTGCCCCCCAATGAGCAGTTCTTC. Residues: CASSLPPNEQFF.

The chain links TRBV5-1 to TRBJ2-1; the D gene is possibly TRBD2 (6 bases). Trimming cost V 1 base and J 1 base, with 12 bases left between them. The CDR3 length is 16 residues. Germline CDR1 SGHRS, CDR2 YFSETQ. In DNA form, the CDR3 reads TGCGCCAGCAGCTTGTATGTCGGGACTTCCTACAATGAGCAGTTCTTC. Protein: CASSLYVGTSYNEQFF.

To note about this clone: This specimen includes other DNA sequences encoding the same CDR3. V is TRBV29-1 and J is TRBJ1-2; 8 bases match TRBD1. The CDR3 runs 12 residues. Trimming removed 4 bases from V and 5 bases from J; junction bases left unmatched: 3. In germline, CDR1 is SQVTM, CDR2 ANQGSEA. The CDR3 is CSVVRGPYGYTF. CDR3 in DNA: TGCAGCGTTGTCAGGGGGCCGTATGGCTACACCTTC.

The genes are TRBV9 and TRBJ2-2; 7 bases are shared with TRBD2. CDR1 is SGDLS, CDR2 YYNGEE, per germline. V lost 4 bases, J lost 0 bases, and 3 bases stayed unmatched. The CDR3 covers 15 residues. CDR3 protein: CASSMGLPNTGELFF. DNA of the CDR3: TGTGCCAGCAGCATGGGACTACCGAACACCGGGGAGCTGTTTTTT.

The chain combines TRBV18 with TRBJ2-3; D unresolved. Trimming removed 4 bases from V and 4 bases from J, with 6 bases in between. The CDR3 totals 12 residues. Germline V gives CDR1 KGHSH, CDR2 LQKENI. CDR3 DNA sequence: TGTGCCAGCTCACAAGGTCCAGATACGCAGTATTTT. Protein: CASSQGPDTQYF.

The chain's CDR3 is CASSESGLAKNIQYF. The CDR3 region has the DNA TGCGCCAGCAGTGAGTCAGGGTTAGCCAAAAACATTCAGTACTTC. The chain carries TRBV5-1 and TRBJ2-4; D possibly corresponds to TRBD1 (5 bases). The CDR3 is made up of 15 amino acids. Germline V gene data show CDR1 as SGHRS and CDR2 as YFSETQ. V was clipped by 5 bases and J by 0 bases, with 12 bases between them.

This clone occurred a few times. This chain connects TRBV7-2 to TRBJ2-2; D is ambiguous. The germline V gene has CDR1 SGHTA and CDR2 FQGNSA. The CDR3 is 13 residues long. The ends were cut back, 1 base at V and 4 bases at J, with 4 bases in the middle. CDR3 coding DNA: TGTGCCAGCAGCTTAGTAATCACCGGGGAGCTGTTTTTT. Its translation: CASSLVITGELFF.

This clone came up once. This chain uses TRBV30 with TRBJ1-6; D ambiguous. Per the germline V gene, CDR1 is GTSNPN and CDR2 is SVGIG (reference sequence). V lost 1 base and J lost 6, with 13 bases in between. CDR3 length: 15 amino acids. CDR3 sequence reads: CAWSAPRGSNSPLHF. In nucleotides, the CDR3 is TGTGCCTGGAGTGCCCCTCGGGGTAGTAATTCACCCCTCCACTTT.

The chain recombines TRBV7-2 with TRBJ1-3; TRBD1 agrees at 8 bases. The CDR3 loop spans 17 amino acids. From germline, CDR1 is SGHTA and CDR2 FQGNSA. The ends lost 1 base at V and 2 bases at J; junction bases unmatched: 7. The CDR3 loop is CASSLVSGQDTGNTIYF. CDR3 coding DNA: TGTGCCAGCAGCTTAGTATCGGGACAGGACACTGGAAACACCATATATTTT.

This clone was counted once. The chain carries TRBV5-8 and TRBJ2-1; a possible D gene is TRBD1 (5 bases). Deletions cut 5 bases from V and 9 bases from J, with 15 bases between. The V gene's germline CDR1 is SGHTS and CDR2 YDEGEE. This CDR3 has 13 amino acids. As DNA, the CDR3 is TGTGCCAGCAGGTGGCAGGGTACGGGTGAGCAGTTCTTC. It encodes CASRWQGTGEQFF.

CDR3 in amino acids: CASVGGAVGNQPQHF. The CDR3 nucleotides read TGTGCCAGCGTAGGGGGGGCGGTGGGCAATCAGCCCCAGCATTTT. V is TRBV28 and J is TRBJ1-5; D may be TRBD1 (6 bases). The V end was cut by 8 bases, the J end by 2 bases, with 16 bases between. The CDR3 contains 15 residues. CDR1 and CDR2 from the germline V gene are MDHEN and SYDVKM.

This clone was seen at least ten times. This sequence joins TRBV6-5 and TRBJ1-5; tentatively, D is TRBD1 (6 bases). V was pared by 7 bases and J by 0 bases, with 13 bases between. This CDR3 is built from 15 residues. Germline CDR1 reads MNHEY; CDR2 reads SVGAGI. Here the CDR3 reads CASMPDSYSNQPQHF. CDR3 coding DNA: TGTGCCAGCATGCCGGACAGCTATAGCAATCAGCCCCAGCATTTT.

This clone was seen only once. This chain links TRBV9 with TRBJ1-1; no clear D. The CDR3 runs 14 residues. Trimming pared 0 bases from V and 4 bases from J, leaving 10 bases between. CDR1 is SGDLS and CDR2 is YYNGEE in the germline V gene. In nucleotides, the CDR3 is TGTGCCAGCAGCGTAGGGGTCGACTTCACTGAAGCTTTCTTT. It is translated as CASSVGVDFTEAFF.

This clone was seen only once. This chain links TRBV3-1 (or the pseudogene TRBV3-2) with TRBJ1-2; no definite D call. Germline-derived CDR1 and CDR2 are LGHDT and YNNKEL (reference sequence). The CDR3 consists of 13 residues. The V end was cut by 5 bases, the J end by 4 bases, with 11 bases between. This CDR3 reads CASSFLDSYGYTF. The CDR3, as DNA: TGTGCCAGCAGCTTCCTCGACTCCTATGGCTACACCTTC.

This clone was observed once. The gene calls are TRBV7-6 and TRBJ2-1, with D tentatively TRBD2 (6 bases). V shed 5 bases and J shed 0 bases, with 14 bases lying between them. Germline V gene lookup returns CDR1 SGHVS and CDR2 FNYEAQ. The CDR3 covers 16 residues. CDR3 in DNA: TGTGCCAGCAGCCGACTAGGGGTAAGCTCCTACAATGAGCAGTTCTTC. It is translated as CASSRLGVSSYNEQFF.

Only a few counts were recorded for this clone. The chain couples TRBV7-2 to TRBJ1-2; no definite D call. This CDR3 is 13 amino acids long. Per the germline V gene, CDR1 is SGHTA and CDR2 is FQGNSA. V was shortened by 10 bases and J by 5 bases, with 17 bases between the two germline ends. The CDR3 DNA reads as TGTGCCACCTCACCAGACCCTGGGTATGGCTACACCTTC. This translates into CATSPDPGYGYTF.

This rearrangement joins TRBV5-4 to TRBJ1-2; 9 positions match TRBD1. The CDR3 runs 17 residues. V shed 0 bases, J shed 0 bases, and the junction held 6 bases outside the gene matches. CDR1 and CDR2 (germline): SGHNT, YYREEE (reference sequence). The CDR3 here is CASSLGTGGPPNYGYTF. The DNA of the CDR3 is TGTGCCAGCAGCTTGGGCACAGGGGGCCCGCCTAACTATGGCTACACCTTC.

This clone was found a few times. The rearrangement links TRBV10-1 to TRBJ1-1; D remains unclear. Trimming removed 4 bases at V and 8 bases at J, with 8 bases between. Germline CDR1 WNHNN, CDR2 SYGVQD (reference sequence). There are 11 residues in the CDR3. CDR3 DNA sequence: TGCGCCAGCAGTGGGGGAACCGAAGCTTTCTTT. Protein sequence: CASSGGTEAFF.

The CDR3 DNA reads TGTGCCAGCAGCTTCAATCGGGACAGCACCGGGGAGCTGTTTTTT. It encodes CASSFNRDSTGELFF. V and J are TRBV7-2 and TRBJ2-2; 7 bases align to TRBD1. CDR3 size: 15 residues. With V trimmed by 3 bases and J by 4 bases, 5 bases remained unmatched. Germline V lookup: CDR1 SGHTA, CDR2 FQGNSA.

The chain uses TRBV7-2 and TRBJ1-2; the D is unclear. This CDR3 is built from 14 residues. Germline V CDR1 and CDR2: SGHTA, FQGNSA. V was cut by 7 bases and J by 3 bases, with 15 bases left in between. In nucleotides, the CDR3 is TGTGCCAGCAACCACTGGGGTGGGGACTATGGCTACACCTTC. This codes for CASNHWGGDYGYTF.